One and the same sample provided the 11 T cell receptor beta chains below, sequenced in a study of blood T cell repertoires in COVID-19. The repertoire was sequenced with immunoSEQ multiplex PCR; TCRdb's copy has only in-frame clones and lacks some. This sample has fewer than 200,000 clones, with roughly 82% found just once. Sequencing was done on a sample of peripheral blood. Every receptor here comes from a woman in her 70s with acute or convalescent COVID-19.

CDR3 bases: TGCGCCAGCAGCCTACAAGGGGCGGCGAGCACCGGGGAGCTGTTTTTT. It translates to CASSLQGAASTGELFF. The chain joins TRBV5-1 to TRBJ2-2; tentatively, D is TRBD1 (5 bases). V shed 4 bases and J shed 4 bases, with 17 bases lying between them. CDR3 length: 16 residues. CDR1 is SGHRS and CDR2 is YFSETQ in the germline V gene.

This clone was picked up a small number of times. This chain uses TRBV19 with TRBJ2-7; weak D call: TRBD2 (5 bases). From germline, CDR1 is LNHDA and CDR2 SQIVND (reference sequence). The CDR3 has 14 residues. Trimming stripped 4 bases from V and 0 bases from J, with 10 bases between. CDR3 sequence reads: CASSNEGSSYEQYF. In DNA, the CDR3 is TGTGCCAGTAGTAACGAGGGTAGCTCCTACGAGCAGTACTTC. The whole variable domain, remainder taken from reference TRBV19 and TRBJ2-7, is DGGITQSPKYLFRKEGQNVTLSCEQNLNHDAMYWYRQDPGQGLRLIYYSQIVNDFQKGDIAEGYSVSREKKESFPLTVTSAQKNPTAFYLCASSNEGSSYEQYFGPGTRLTVT.

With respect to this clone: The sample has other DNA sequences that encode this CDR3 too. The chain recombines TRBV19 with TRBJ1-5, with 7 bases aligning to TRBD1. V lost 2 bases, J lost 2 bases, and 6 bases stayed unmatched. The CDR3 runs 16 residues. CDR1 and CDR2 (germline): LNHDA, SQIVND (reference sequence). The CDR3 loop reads CASSISQGGGNQPQHF. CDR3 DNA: TGTGCCAGTAGTATAAGTCAGGGGGGAGGCAATCAGCCCCAGCATTTT.

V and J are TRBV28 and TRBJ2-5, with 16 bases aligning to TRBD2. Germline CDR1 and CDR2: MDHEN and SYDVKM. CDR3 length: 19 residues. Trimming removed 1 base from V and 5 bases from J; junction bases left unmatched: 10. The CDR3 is CASSLSIGTSGRAEETQYF. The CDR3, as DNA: TGTGCCAGCAGTTTATCAATCGGGACTAGCGGGAGGGCAGAGGAGACCCAGTACTTC.

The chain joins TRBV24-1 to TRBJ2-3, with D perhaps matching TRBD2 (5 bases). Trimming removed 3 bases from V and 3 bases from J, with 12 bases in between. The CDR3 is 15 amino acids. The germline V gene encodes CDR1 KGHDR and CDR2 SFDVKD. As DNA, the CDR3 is TGTGCCACCAGTGATCAGGACGGAGGTACAGATACGCAGTATTTT. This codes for CATSDQDGGTDTQYF.

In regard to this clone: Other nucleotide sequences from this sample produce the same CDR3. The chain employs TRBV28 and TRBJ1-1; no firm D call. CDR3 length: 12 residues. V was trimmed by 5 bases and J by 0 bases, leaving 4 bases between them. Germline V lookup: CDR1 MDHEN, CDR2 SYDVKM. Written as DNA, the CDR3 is TGTGCCAGCAGTCCTTTGAACACTGAAGCTTTCTTT. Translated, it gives CASSPLNTEAFF.

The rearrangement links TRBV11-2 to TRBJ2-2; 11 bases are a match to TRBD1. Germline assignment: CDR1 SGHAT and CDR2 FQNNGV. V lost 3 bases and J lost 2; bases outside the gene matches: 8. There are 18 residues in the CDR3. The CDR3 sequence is CASSFRTGTGGNTGELFF. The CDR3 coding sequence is TGTGCCAGCAGCTTCAGAACCGGGACAGGGGGTAACACCGGGGAGCTGTTTTTT. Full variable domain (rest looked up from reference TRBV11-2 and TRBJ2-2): EAGVAQSPRYKIIEKRQSVAFWCNPISGHATLYWYQQILGQGPKLLIQFQNNGVVDDSQLPKDRFSAERLKGVDSTLKIQPAKLEDSAVYLCASSFRTGTGGNTGELFFGEGSRLTVL.

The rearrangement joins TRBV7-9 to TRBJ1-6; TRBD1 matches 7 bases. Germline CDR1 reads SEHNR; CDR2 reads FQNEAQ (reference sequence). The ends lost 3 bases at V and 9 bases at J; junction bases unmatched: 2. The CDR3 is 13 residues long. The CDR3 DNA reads TGTGCCAGCAGCTTCCAGGGGGGTTCACCCCTCCACTTT. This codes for CASSFQGGSPLHF. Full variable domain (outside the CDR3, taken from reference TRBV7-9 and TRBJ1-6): DTGVSQNPRHKITKRGQNVTFRCDPISEHNRLYWYRQTLGQGPEFLTYFQNEAQLEKSRLLSDRFSAERPKGSFSTLEIQRTEQGDSAMYLCASSFQGGSPLHFGNGTRLTVT.

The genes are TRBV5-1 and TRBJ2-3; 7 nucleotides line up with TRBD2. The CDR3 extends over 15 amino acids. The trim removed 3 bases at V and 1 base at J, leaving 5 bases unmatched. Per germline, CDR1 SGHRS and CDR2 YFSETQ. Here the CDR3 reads CASSSSSGRTDTQYF. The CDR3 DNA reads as TGCGCCAGCAGCTCGTCTAGCGGCCGCACAGATACGCAGTATTTT.

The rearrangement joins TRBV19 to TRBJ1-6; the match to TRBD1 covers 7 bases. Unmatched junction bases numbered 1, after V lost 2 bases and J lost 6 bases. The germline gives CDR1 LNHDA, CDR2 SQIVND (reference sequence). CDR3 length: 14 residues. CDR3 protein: CASSIRDSNSPLHF. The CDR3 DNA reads TGTGCCAGTAGTATACGGGACAGTAATTCACCCCTCCACTTT.

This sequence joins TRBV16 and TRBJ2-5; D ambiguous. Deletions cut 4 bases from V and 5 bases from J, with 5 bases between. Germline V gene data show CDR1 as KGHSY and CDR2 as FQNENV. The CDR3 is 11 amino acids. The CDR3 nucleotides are TGTGCCAGCAGCCTCGGGGAGACCCAGTACTTC. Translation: CASSLGETQYF.